A single T cell receptor beta chain is shown here with its context. In the source study's methods: Amplification with reference gene primers provided the estimates of nucleated cell counts. Sequencing was performed with immunoSEQ multiplex PCR; in TCRdb, only in-frame clones are kept and a portion is missing. From that table come the V and J calls and clone size; the DNA was used to work out D and trimming. Of 250,000 to 300,000 clones in the sample, about nine tenths were seen once. The sample originates from a study of blood T cell repertoires in COVID-19. Study in general: The United States, Italy and Spain provided the acute and convalescent COVID-19 samples. From T cells, B-cell-depleted T cells, or PBMCs came the material, which was cDNA or gDNA.

This TCR derives from a woman aged 60-70 years with acute or convalescent COVID-19. Sequencing was carried out using peripheral blood.

CDR3 loop: CASSLDLVGGRAFF. The CDR3 bases are TGTGCCAGCAGCTTAGATCTAGTAGGGGGTCGGGCTTTCTTT. The chain links TRBV7-2 to TRBJ1-1; tentative D call: TRBD1 (6 bases). Germline CDR1 SGHTA, CDR2 FQGNSA. The CDR3 spans 14 residues. The V and J ends lost 1 base and 11 bases respectively, with 17 bases between them.